A selection of T cell receptor beta chains follows, all from one sample in a study of PD-L1 blockade in urothelial cancer. The protocol was immunoSEQ multiplex PCR, while the TCRdb copy is restricted to in-frame clones and leaves out a portion. The sample has about 50,000 clones, around 85% seen once. Specimen: PBMCs, collected around atezolizumab (anti-PD-L1) treatment. Receptors originate from a man in his fifties with urothelial cancer. Each CDR3 is given with its conserved first and last residue. Fields, in order: J gene, clone size, V gene, CDR3 protein. The size of a clone is reported for some rows only, either as once, few or many, or as a class for expanded clones.

>TRBJ2-1|few|TRBV27
CASGLVGSYNEQFF
>TRBJ2-1|-|TRBV11-3
CASSLEGGNEQFF
>TRBJ2-1|-|TRBV28
CASSLLREAPNEQFF
>TRBJ2-1|-|TRBV5-1
CASRGVEPYNEQFF
>TRBJ1-1|-|TRBV7-2
CASSLWAGVNTEAFF
>TRBJ1-5|-|TRBV7-9
CASSPDRGQQPQHF
>TRBJ2-1|-|TRBV9
CASSVARGQGYNEQFF
>TRBJ2-2|-|TRBV5-8
CASSSGLGATGELFF
>TRBJ2-4|-|TRBV4-2
CASSQDTGAGENIQYF
>TRBJ2-3|-|TRBV20-1
CSARDWETQYF
>TRBJ2-1|-|TRBV25-1
CASSDTPSGGNNEQFF
>TRBJ2-2|few|TRBV7-9
CASSFGLAGNTGELFF
>TRBJ2-1|-|TRBV7-6
CASSTPTGGGGDEQFF
>TRBJ1-2|-|TRBV29-1
CSVVVDSFYGYTF
>TRBJ2-5|-|TRBV6-6
CASSYGGGNQETQYF
>TRBJ2-7|-|TRBV19
CASSIRQGGTYEQYF
>TRBJ2-1|-|TRBV13
CASSSTAGREQFF
>TRBJ1-3|-|TRBV6-6
CASNLQGGSGNTIYF
>TRBJ2-7|-|TRBV28
CASTRVGRGGTYEQYF
>TRBJ2-7|-|TRBV27
CASSLSVRYEQYF
>TRBJ2-5|-|TRBV10-3
CAIRPGQGLETQYF
>TRBJ2-5|-|TRBV19
CASSTPRTGEKTQYF
>TRBJ2-5|-|TRBV5-1
CASSLDLAGKQETQYF
>TRBJ2-5|-|TRBV18
CASSLHGTGETSGGPKLETQYF
>TRBJ2-7|-|TRBV9
CASSVEHGTGEQYF
>TRBJ2-1|-|TRBV5-1
CASSPPGLAGSGEQFF
>TRBJ1-4|-|TRBV9
CASSVEGGAWNEKLFF
>TRBJ2-1|-|TRBV13
CASSLLRQGDFEQFF
>TRBJ2-1|-|TRBV19
CASSIRTGTGNEQFF
>TRBJ2-1|-|TRBV19
CASSILALGEQFF
>TRBJ2-7|few|TRBV4-1
CASSQVALAPGEQYF